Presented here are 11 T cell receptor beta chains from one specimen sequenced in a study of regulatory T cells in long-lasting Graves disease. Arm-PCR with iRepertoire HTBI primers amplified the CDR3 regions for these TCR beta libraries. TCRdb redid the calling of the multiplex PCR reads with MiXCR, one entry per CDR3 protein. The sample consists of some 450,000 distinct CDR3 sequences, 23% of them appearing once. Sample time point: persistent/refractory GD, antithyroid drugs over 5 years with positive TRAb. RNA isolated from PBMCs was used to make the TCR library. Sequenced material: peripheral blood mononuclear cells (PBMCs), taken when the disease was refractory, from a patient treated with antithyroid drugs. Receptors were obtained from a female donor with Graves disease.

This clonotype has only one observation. Written as DNA, the CDR3 is TGTGCCAGCTCACCACGAACGGACTACTATGGCTACACCTTC. Protein: CASSPRTDYYGYTF. The gene calls are TRBV18 and TRBJ1-2; D uncertain. The CDR3 covers 14 residues. CDR1 KGHSH and CDR2 LQKENI come from the germline V gene. The V end was cut by 1 base, the J end by 3 bases, with 9 bases between.

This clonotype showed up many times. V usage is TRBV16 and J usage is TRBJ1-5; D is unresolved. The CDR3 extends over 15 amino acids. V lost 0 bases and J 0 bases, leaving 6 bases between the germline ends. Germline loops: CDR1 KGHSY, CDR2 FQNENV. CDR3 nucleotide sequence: TGTGCCAGCAGCCAATCTGCGGATAGCAATCAGCCCCAGCATTTT. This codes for CASSQSADSNQPQHF. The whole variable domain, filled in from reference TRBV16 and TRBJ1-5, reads GEEVAQTPKHLVRGEGQKAKLYCAPIKGHSYVFWYQQVLKNEFKFLISFQNENVFDETGMPKERFSAKCLPNSPCSLEIQATKLEDSAVYFCASSQSADSNQPQHFGDGTRLSIL.

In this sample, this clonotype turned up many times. CDR3 loop: CASSEAPGGEAFF. For the CDR3, the DNA is TGTGCCAGCAGTGAAGCGCCAGGCGGTGAAGCTTTCTTT. This chain uses TRBV2 with TRBJ1-1; D call uncertain. The CDR3 length is 13 residues. V shed 0 bases and J shed 7 bases, with 9 bases lying between them. Germline V gives CDR1 SNHLY, CDR2 FYNNEI.

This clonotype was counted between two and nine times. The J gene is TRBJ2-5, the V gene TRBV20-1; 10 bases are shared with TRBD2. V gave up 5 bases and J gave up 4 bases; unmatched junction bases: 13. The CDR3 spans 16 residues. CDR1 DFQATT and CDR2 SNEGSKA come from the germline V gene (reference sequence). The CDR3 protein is CSAGESAGGPVETQYF. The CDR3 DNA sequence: TGCAGTGCTGGTGAATCAGCGGGAGGGCCGGTAGAGACCCAGTACTTC.

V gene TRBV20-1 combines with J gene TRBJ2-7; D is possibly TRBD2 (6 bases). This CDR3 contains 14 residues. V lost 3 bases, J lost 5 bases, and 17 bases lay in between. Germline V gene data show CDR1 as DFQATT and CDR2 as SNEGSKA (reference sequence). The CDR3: CSARGRLGSDEQYF. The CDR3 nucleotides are TGCAGTGCTAGGGGTCGACTAGGAAGTGACGAGCAGTACTTC.

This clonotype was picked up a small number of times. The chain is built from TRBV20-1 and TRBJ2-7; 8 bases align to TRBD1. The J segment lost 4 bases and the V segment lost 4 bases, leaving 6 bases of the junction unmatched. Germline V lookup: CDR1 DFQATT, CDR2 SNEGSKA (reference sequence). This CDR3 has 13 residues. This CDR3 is CSATGQVIYEQYF. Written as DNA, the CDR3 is TGCAGTGCTACGGGACAGGTAATTTACGAGCAGTACTTC.

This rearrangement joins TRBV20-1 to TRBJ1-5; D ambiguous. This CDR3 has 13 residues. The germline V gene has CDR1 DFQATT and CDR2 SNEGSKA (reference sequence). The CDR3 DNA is TGCAGCGCCTCGGGCTATAGCAATCAGCCCCAGCATTTT. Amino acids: CSASGYSNQPQHF.

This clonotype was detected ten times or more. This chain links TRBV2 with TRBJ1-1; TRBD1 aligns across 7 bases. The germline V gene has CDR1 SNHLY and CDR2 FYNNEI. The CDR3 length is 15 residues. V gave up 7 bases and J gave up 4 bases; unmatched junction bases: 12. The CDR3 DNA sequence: TGTGCCAGCATCCCCACCGGGGCAGGGGGCACTGAAGCTTTCTTT. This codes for CASIPTGAGGTEAFF.

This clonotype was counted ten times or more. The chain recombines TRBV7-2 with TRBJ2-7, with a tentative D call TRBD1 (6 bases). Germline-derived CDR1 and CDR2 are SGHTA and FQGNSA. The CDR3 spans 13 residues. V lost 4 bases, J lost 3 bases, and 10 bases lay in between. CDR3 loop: CASSSWTDYEQYF. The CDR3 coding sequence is TGTGCCAGCAGCTCTTGGACAGACTACGAGCAGTACTTC.

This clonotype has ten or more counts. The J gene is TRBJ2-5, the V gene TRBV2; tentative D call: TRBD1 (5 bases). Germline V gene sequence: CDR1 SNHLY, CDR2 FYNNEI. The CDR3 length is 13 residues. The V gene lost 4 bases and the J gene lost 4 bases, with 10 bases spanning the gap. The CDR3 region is CASSVAGRETQYF. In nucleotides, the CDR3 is TGTGCCAGCAGTGTGGCAGGGCGAGAGACCCAGTACTTC.

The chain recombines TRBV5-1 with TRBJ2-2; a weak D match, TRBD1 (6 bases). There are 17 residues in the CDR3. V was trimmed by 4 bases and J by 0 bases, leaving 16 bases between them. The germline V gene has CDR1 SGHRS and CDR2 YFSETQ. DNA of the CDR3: TGCGCCAGCAGCCTGACAGGACCGTTCGCGAACACCGGGGAGCTGTTTTTT. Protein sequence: CASSLTGPFANTGELFF.